This is a list of T cell receptor beta chains from one sample in a study of T cells after yellow fever vaccination. A single record per CDR3 protein comes from TCRdb applying MiXCR to the 5' RACE reads. The data show hundreds of thousands of distinct CDR3 sequences, with approximately 13% seen just once and roughly 13% held by the top ten. This sample comprised PBMCs, obtained on the day of the yellow fever booster vaccination. These receptors were collected from a young man who received the YFV17D yellow fever vaccine. Each CDR3 is given with its conserved first and last residue. Each record gives: clone size, D gene, V gene, J gene, CDR3 protein, CDR3 DNA. A D gene is named only where the DNA matches it firmly. Clone sizes are given selectively: once, few, many, or a class where the clone is expanded.

>many|-|TRBV25-1|TRBJ2-7
CASSENPSINNEQYF
TGTGCCAGCAGTGAAAACCCTAGCATCAATAACGAGCAGTACTTC
>few|TRBD2|TRBV7-2|TRBJ2-7
CASSLGGLAGDYEQYF
TGTGCCAGCAGCTTAGGGGGACTAGCGGGAGACTACGAGCAGTACTTC
>few|-|TRBV20-1|TRBJ2-5
CSATADGETQYF
TGCAGTGCTACGGCGGATGGAGAGACCCAGTACTTC
>-|-|TRBV9|TRBJ2-2
CASSPLGVGAELFF
TGTGCCAGCAGCCCTTTGGGGGTGGGCGCGGAGCTGTTTTTT
>few|TRBD2|TRBV7-9|TRBJ2-1
CASSLRRGGDNEQFF
TGTGCCAGCAGCTTACGGCGGGGAGGGGACAATGAGCAGTTCTTC
>few|-|TRBV19|TRBJ2-1
CASSINSVLVEQFF
TGTGCCAGTAGTATCAACAGTGTTCTGGTTGAGCAGTTCTTC
>-|TRBD2|TRBV10-3|TRBJ2-2
CAIKLAGAGELFF
TGTGCCATCAAGCTAGCGGGAGCCGGGGAGCTGTTTTTT
>many|TRBD1|TRBV5-1|TRBJ2-1
CASKSGQGAGEQFF
TGCGCCAGCAAATCGGGACAGGGGGCCGGTGAGCAGTTCTTC
>-|-|TRBV12-3/TRBV12-4|TRBJ2-1
CASSAYKGNDNEQFF
TGTGCCAGCAGTGCGTACAAGGGTAATGACAATGAGCAGTTCTTC
>few|TRBD1|TRBV7-6|TRBJ2-3
CASSPHNRGRSTDTQYF
TGTGCCAGCAGCCCACATAACAGGGGGCGGAGCACAGATACGCAGTATTTT
>-|-|TRBV10-3|TRBJ2-7
CAISDNPSSYEQYF
TGTGCCATCAGTGATAATCCCAGCTCCTACGAGCAGTACTTC
>many|-|TRBV20-1|TRBJ2-5
CSASDNQETQYF
TGCAGTGCCTCTGACAACCAAGAGACCCAGTACTTC
>few|-|TRBV27|TRBJ2-7
CASSYSLDRPFYNEQYF
TGTGCCAGCAGTTATTCATTGGACAGACCATTCTACAACGAGCAGTACTTC
>-|TRBD2|TRBV20-1|TRBJ2-7
CSARDRASGSSEQYF
TGCAGTGCTAGAGATCGCGCTAGCGGGAGTAGCGAGCAGTACTTC
>-|TRBD2|TRBV5-1|TRBJ2-5
CASSTGLASTQETQYF
TGCGCCAGCAGCACGGGACTAGCGAGTACCCAAGAGACCCAGTACTTC
>few|-|TRBV10-3|TRBJ2-3
CAISESAYTQYF
TGTGCCATCAGTGAGTCGGCGTATACGCAGTATTTT
>few|-|TRBV4-3|TRBJ2-5
CASSQGTAETQYF
TGCGCCAGCAGCCAAGGGACAGCGGAGACCCAGTACTTC
>few|TRBD1|TRBV12-3/TRBV12-4|TRBJ2-5
CASSFTGGTETQYF
TGTGCCAGCAGTTTCACAGGGGGCACAGAGACCCAGTACTTC
>few|-|TRBV5-6|TRBJ1-5
CASSLEGMGQPQHF
TGTGCCAGCAGCTTGGAAGGGATGGGACAGCCCCAGCATTTT
>few|TRBD2|TRBV19|TRBJ2-3
CASSTTAGRAGDTQYF
TGTGCCAGTAGTACCACGGCGGGGAGGGCCGGAGATACGCAGTATTTT
>few|-|TRBV11-2|TRBJ1-1
CASSGAVLRGGAEAFF
TGTGCCAGCAGCGGAGCCGTGTTAAGGGGGGGTGCAGAAGCTTTCTTT
>-|-|TRBV7-9|TRBJ2-1
CASIGGNEQFF
TGTGCCAGCATTGGGGGCAATGAGCAGTTCTTC
>few|-|TRBV11-3|TRBJ2-2
CASSLGEQEAGELFF
TGTGCCAGCAGCTTAGGTGAACAGGAAGCCGGGGAGCTGTTTTTT
>-|TRBD2|TRBV9|TRBJ2-1
CASSAKAGVKYNEQFF
TGTGCCAGCAGCGCCAAAGCGGGAGTAAAATACAATGAGCAGTTCTTC
>many|-|TRBV9|TRBJ2-1
CASSVVSGSYNEQFF
TGTGCCAGCAGCGTAGTTAGCGGAAGTTACAATGAGCAGTTCTTC
>-|TRBD2|TRBV12-3/TRBV12-4|TRBJ2-1
CASSGLANYNEQFF
TGTGCCAGCAGCGGACTAGCAAACTACAATGAGCAGTTCTTC
>-|-|TRBV18|TRBJ2-1
CASSQGLAGQNEQFF
TGTGCCAGCTCACAGGGATTAGCGGGACAGAATGAGCAGTTCTTC
>-|-|TRBV12-3/TRBV12-4|TRBJ1-5
CASSTAPGPQHF
TGTGCCAGCAGTACCGCCCCGGGGCCCCAGCATTTT
>-|TRBD2|TRBV29-1|TRBJ2-1
CSGGRALNEQFF
TGCAGCGGTGGGAGGGCCCTAAATGAGCAGTTCTTC
>few|-|TRBV20-1|TRBJ2-7
CSASGGRTNYYEQYF
TGCAGTGCTAGTGGAGGGAGGACTAACTACTACGAGCAGTACTTC
>few|-|TRBV5-6|TRBJ2-1
CASSLARVVQFF
TGTGCCAGCAGCTTGGCCCGTGTGGTGCAGTTCTTC
>once|-|TRBV7-9|TRBJ2-5
CASSPKDRTQETQYF
TGTGCCAGCAGCCCGAAAGACAGGACCCAAGAGACCCAGTACTTC
>-|-|TRBV29-1|TRBJ1-1
CSVERSGGGWTEAFF
TGCAGCGTTGAAAGGTCGGGGGGCGGGTGGACTGAAGCTTTCTTT
>few|-|TRBV6-2/TRBV6-3|TRBJ1-1
CASSYRRVNTEAFF
TGTGCCAGCAGTTACAGGAGGGTGAACACTGAAGCTTTCTTT
>-|-|TRBV9|TRBJ1-1
CASSVSIGTSEAFF
TGTGCCAGCAGCGTCAGTATAGGGACGAGTGAAGCTTTCTTT
>-|-|TRBV12-3/TRBV12-4|TRBJ1-5
CASSRGSNQPLHF
TGTGCCAGCAGCAGAGGGAGCAATCAGCCCCTGCATTTT
>-|-|TRBV20-1|TRBJ2-7
CSVSFLAGSYEQYF
TGCAGTGTGTCGTTTTTGGCGGGATCCTACGAGCAGTACTTC
>many|TRBD2|TRBV11-2|TRBJ2-1
CASSSKLVGLAGNNEQFF
TGTGCCAGCAGCTCCAAATTAGTCGGACTAGCGGGAAACAATGAGCAGTTCTTC
>-|-|TRBV7-9|TRBJ2-1
CASSFRETDPFEQFF
TGTGCCAGCAGCTTCCGGGAGACAGACCCTTTTGAGCAGTTCTTC
>few|TRBD1|TRBV7-8|TRBJ2-7
CASSLPRGQVGDEQYF
TGTGCCAGCAGCTTACCGCGGGGACAGGTAGGAGACGAGCAGTACTTC
>many|TRBD2|TRBV15|TRBJ2-3
CATSRDAGGSDTQYF
TGTGCCACCAGCAGAGATGCGGGAGGTTCAGATACGCAGTATTTT
>few|TRBD2|TRBV10-2|TRBJ2-2
CASSVASGNTGELFF
TGCGCCAGCAGTGTGGCTAGCGGTAACACCGGGGAGCTGTTTTTT
>-|TRBD1|TRBV20-1|TRBJ1-1
CSAAGGTEAFF
TGCAGTGCCGCAGGGGGCACTGAAGCTTTCTTT
>-|-|TRBV21-1|TRBJ2-7
CASSKMDGLAGGEQYF
TGTGCCAGCAGCAAAATGGATGGACTAGCGGGTGGTGAGCAGTACTTC
>-|-|TRBV6-2/TRBV6-3|TRBJ1-5
CASTTGAFNQPQHF
TGTGCCAGCACCACGGGAGCTTTCAATCAGCCCCAGCATTTT
>once|-|TRBV7-2|TRBJ2-7
CASSFLNLEQYF
TGTGCCAGCAGCTTCCTGAATCTCGAGCAGTACTTC
>-|-|TRBV28|TRBJ2-3
CASRRNRGGGTDTQYF
TGTGCCAGCAGGAGGAACAGGGGAGGGGGCACAGATACGCAGTATTTT
>few|-|TRBV7-8|TRBJ1-2
CASSSRASRDGYTF
TGTGCCAGCAGCTCCCGGGCCTCGAGGGATGGCTACACCTTC
>many|-|TRBV12-3/TRBV12-4|TRBJ2-7
CASSFSGPYEQYF
TGTGCCAGCAGTTTTAGCGGCCCCTACGAGCAGTACTTC
>few|TRBD2|TRBV4-3|TRBJ2-3
CASSRTSGGTDTQYF
TGCGCCAGCAGCAGGACTAGCGGGGGCACAGATACGCAGTATTTT
>-|-|TRBV28|TRBJ2-3
CASFSYSDTQYF
TGTGCCAGCTTCTCTTATTCAGATACGCAGTATTTT
>-|-|TRBV3-1|TRBJ2-7
CASSLRWFSYEQYF
TGTGCCAGCAGCCTTCGGTGGTTCTCCTACGAGCAGTACTTC
>many|TRBD2|TRBV30|TRBJ2-7
CAWRTSGSSYEQYF
TGTGCCTGGAGGACTAGCGGGAGTTCTTACGAGCAGTACTTC
>-|-|TRBV20-1|TRBJ1-6
CSAREGGSYNSPLHF
TGCAGTGCTAGGGAGGGGGGTTCCTATAATTCACCCCTCCACTTT
>-|TRBD1|TRBV7-9|TRBJ1-4
CASSTTGEAAEKLFF
TGTGCCAGCAGCACCACAGGGGAAGCGGCCGAAAAACTGTTTTTT
>many|TRBD1|TRBV20-1|TRBJ2-7
CSAYGQGLLSYEQYF
TGCAGTGCTTATGGACAGGGCCTATTAAGCTACGAGCAGTACTTC
>-|TRBD2|TRBV20-1|TRBJ2-7
CSAGDGLAGEWEQYF
TGCAGTGCTGGGGACGGACTAGCGGGAGAATGGGAGCAGTACTTC
>-|-|TRBV18|TRBJ2-5
CASSPGGTWQETQYF
TGTGCCAGCTCACCAGGGGGTACCTGGCAAGAGACCCAGTACTTC
>-|-|TRBV20-1|TRBJ1-1
CSAFRTEINTEAFF
TGCAGTGCTTTCCGGACAGAAATCAACACTGAAGCTTTCTTT